This TCR beta chain was documented in a study of cytomegalovirus exposure and HLA in healthy donors. TCRdb keeps only in-frame clones here, not all; method: immunoSEQ multiplex PCR. The top ten hold 0.83% of the sample, which has about 360,000 clones, 80% to 90% seen once. Regarding this clone: Its antigen is not identified.

Findings and caveats of the study: A few CMV-associated chains were confirmed in vitro to be specific for CMV antigens. There were some public TCRs occurring in many donors, but most TCR sequences were rare.

The sample comprised PBMCs. This clonotype was sampled from a woman aged 18-35 years in good health and CMV-seronegative.

The CDR3 bases are TGTGCCAGCAGCCCAGGGCTAGGAGATACGCAGTATTTT. Protein sequence: CASSPGLGDTQYF. The rearrangement uses TRBV7-2 and TRBJ2-3; maybe TRBD1 (5 bases). Trimming took 5 bases from V and 5 from J, leaving 11 bases between them. Germline V CDR1 and CDR2: SGHTA, FQGNSA. There are 13 residues in the CDR3.